The 28 T cell receptor beta chains listed next were all sequenced from one sample in a study of cytomegalovirus exposure and HLA in healthy donors. 13 Jbeta primers and 60 Vbeta primers were used for the PCR. Here immunoSEQ multiplex PCR was the method, and the copy in TCRdb shows in-frame clones only, minus some. The data contain under 200,000 clones, 84% of them singletons. The sequencing input was PBMCs. These receptors all stem from a man aged 18 to 30 in good health and CMV-seronegative.

This clone was seen a handful of times. This sequence joins TRBV7-8 and TRBJ1-5; 9 nucleotides line up with TRBD1. After removal of 4 bases from V and 3 bases from J, the junction contained 4 bases not matched to a gene. This CDR3 has 15 amino acids. CDR1 and CDR2 from the germline V gene are SGHVS and FQNEAQ. In nucleotides, the CDR3 is TGTGCCAGCAGCTCAGGGACAGGGATCAATCAGCCCCAGCATTTT. This translates into CASSSGTGINQPQHF.

The chain couples TRBV5-1 to TRBJ1-1; 7 positions agree with TRBD1. There are 16 residues in the CDR3. V dropped 3 bases and J dropped 2; count of bases not matched to a gene: 10. CDR1 and CDR2 (germline): SGHRS, YFSETQ. The CDR3 sequence is CASSSTGLAQNTEAFF. For the CDR3, the DNA is TGCGCCAGCAGCTCGACAGGGTTGGCACAAAACACTGAAGCTTTCTTT.

A few counts support this clone. J is TRBJ1-1 and V is TRBV19, with a weak D call TRBD1 (5 bases). The CDR3 is 13 amino acids. With 7 bases removed from V and 7 bases from J, the gap between germline ends came to 16 bases. CDR1 and CDR2 from the germline V gene are LNHDA and SQIVND (reference sequence). The CDR3 sequence is CASISRGYGEAFF. In DNA form, the CDR3 reads TGTGCCAGTATCTCAAGGGGTTACGGTGAAGCTTTCTTT.

This rearrangement joins TRBV7-2 to TRBJ2-5; 8 bases map to TRBD2. The CDR3 is 15 residues long. The V segment lost 5 bases and the J segment 1 base; nucleotides outside the gene matches: 6. Germline V gene sequence: CDR1 SGHTA, CDR2 FQGNSA. The CDR3 here is CASSRSGGPQETQYF. CDR3 bases: TGTGCCAGCAGCCGGAGCGGGGGCCCCCAAGAGACCCAGTACTTC. Complete variable domain (other parts from reference TRBV7-2 and TRBJ2-5): GAGVSQSPSNKVTEKGKDVELRCDPISGHTALYWYRQSLGQGLEFLIYFQGNSAPDKSGLPSDRFSAERTGGSVSTLTIQRTQQEDSAVYLCASSRSGGPQETQYFGPGTRLLVL.

The chain couples TRBV7-9 to TRBJ2-5; no reliable D call. Trimming removed 3 bases at V and 5 bases at J, with 10 bases between. The CDR3 has 13 amino acids. Germline V gene sequence: CDR1 SEHNR, CDR2 FQNEAQ (reference sequence). The CDR3 protein is CASSLVASETQYF. In DNA form, the CDR3 reads TGTGCCAGCAGCTTGGTGGCATCCGAGACCCAGTACTTC.

V is TRBV18 and J is TRBJ2-5, with a tentative D call TRBD1 (5 bases). Germline CDR1 reads KGHSH; CDR2 reads LQKENI. Trimming took 3 bases from V and 1 from J, leaving 9 bases between them. CDR3 length equals 14 residues. CDR3 DNA sequence: TGTGCCAGCTCACCGTCTGGGGCCCAAGAGACCCAGTACTTC. Its translation is CASSPSGAQETQYF.

This clone is a singleton in its sample. The J gene is TRBJ1-3, the V gene TRBV7-8, with no clear D. The V and J ends lost 1 base and 0 bases respectively, with 10 bases between them. CDR3 length: 16 amino acids. Germline values: CDR1 SGHVS, CDR2 FQNEAQ. The CDR3 is CASSLVVSPSGNTIYF. CDR3 in DNA: TGTGCCAGCAGCTTAGTGGTCAGTCCCTCTGGAAACACCATATATTTT.

In nucleotides, the CDR3 is TGTGCCAGCAGTGAGTTAGGACTAGCGGGGAACAATGAGCAGTTCTTC. It encodes CASSELGLAGNNEQFF. The chain employs TRBV6-4 and TRBJ2-1, with 12 bases fitting TRBD2. The CDR3 is 16 residues long. V gave up 3 bases and J gave up 5 bases; unmatched junction bases: 5. In germline, CDR1 is MRHNA, CDR2 SNTAGT.

This sequence joins TRBV25-1 and TRBJ1-1; D perhaps matches TRBD1 (6 bases). This CDR3 spans 14 amino acids. The V gene's germline CDR1 is MGHDK and CDR2 SYGVNS. The germline V and J ends were trimmed by 4 bases and 1 base, with 10 bases remaining between them. CDR3 protein: CASSATQGNTEAFF. The CDR3 DNA is TGTGCCAGCAGTGCCACACAGGGGAACACTGAAGCTTTCTTT.

The chain recombines TRBV19 with TRBJ2-2; D gene unclear. Germline CDR1 and CDR2: LNHDA and SQIVND (reference sequence). Trimming removed 2 bases at V and 6 bases at J, with 16 bases between. This CDR3 has 16 amino acids. CDR3 nucleotides: TGTGCCAGTAGTATACGGTCAGGTACGGCTCCCGGGGAGCTGTTTTTT. It is translated as CASSIRSGTAPGELFF.

The CDR3 sequence is CASSLEPGGWGNQPQHF. CDR3 nucleotide sequence: TGTGCCAGCAGCTTAGAGCCAGGGGGCTGGGGCAATCAGCCCCAGCATTTT. The chain is built from TRBV11-2 and TRBJ1-5, with 8 positions matching TRBD1. CDR3 length equals 17 residues. Germline CDR1 is SGHAT and CDR2 is FQNNGV. After removal of 0 bases from V and 2 bases from J, the junction contained 6 bases not matched to a gene.

V gene TRBV2 combines with J gene TRBJ1-1; TRBD1 might be the D (6 bases). Trimming left V 5 bases short and J 4 bases short, with 20 bases between. Germline-derived CDR1 and CDR2 are SNHLY and FYNNEI. The CDR3 sequence is 16 residues long. CDR3 coding DNA: TGTGCCAGCAGTTTAGCCAGGGGAAACCCTTTCACTGAAGCTTTCTTT. Its translation is CASSLARGNPFTEAFF.

V and J are TRBV18 and TRBJ2-7; 9 bases align to TRBD2. Unmatched junction bases numbered 15, after V lost 4 bases and J lost 5 bases. Germline V gene data show CDR1 as KGHSH and CDR2 as LQKENI. This CDR3 is 17 amino acids long. CDR3 amino acids: CASSLSRARGGYHEQYF. The CDR3 bases are TGTGCCAGCTCACTCTCCCGCGCGCGGGGGGGCTACCACGAGCAGTACTTC.

The V and J genes are TRBV5-1 and TRBJ2-7; 7 nucleotides match TRBD2. CDR3 length: 15 amino acids. V shed 0 bases and J 4 bases; nucleotides not matched to a gene: 7. Germline lookup yields CDR1 SGHRS and CDR2 YFSETQ. The CDR3 region has the DNA TGCGCCAGCAGCTTGGAGTCTGCTAGCGGATACGAGCAGTACTTC. Translated, it gives CASSLESASGYEQYF.

This chain connects TRBV18 to TRBJ2-7; perhaps TRBD1 as D (6 bases). Looked up from germline, CDR1 is KGHSH and CDR2 is LQKENI. The V and J ends lost 4 bases and 6 bases respectively, with 10 bases between them. The CDR3 is made up of 12 amino acids. The CDR3 DNA is TGTGCCAGCTCACTAGGGGGTAGCGAGCAGTACTTC. Protein sequence: CASSLGGSEQYF.

Only one count was recorded for this clone. The chain joins TRBV28 to TRBJ1-2; D gene ambiguous. Germline assignment: CDR1 MDHEN and CDR2 SYDVKM. CDR3 size: 13 residues. Deletions cut 5 bases from V and 2 bases from J, with 9 bases between. The CDR3 bases are TGTGCCAGCAGTCCTGCGGCGAACTATGGCTACACCTTC. Its protein product is CASSPAANYGYTF.

This clone has a handful of counts. This chain connects TRBV28 to TRBJ2-5, with unresolved D. The J call is in doubt because the DNA end fits TRBJ2-7 better. The CDR3 has 13 amino acids. The germline CDR1 and CDR2 sequences are MDHEN and SYDVKM. This CDR3 reads CASSQVFSYEQYF. The CDR3 coding sequence is TGTGCCAGCAGCCAGGTCTTCTCCTACGAGCAGTACTTC.

The chain has TRBV10-1 and TRBJ1-2, with a weak D call TRBD1 (6 bases). Germline values: CDR1 WNHNN, CDR2 SYGVQD (reference sequence). The CDR3 is made up of 19 amino acids. Trimming left V 8 bases short and J 3 bases short, with 31 bases between. DNA for the CDR3: TGCGCCAGCCGGCCCAAGGGGGACAACGAAGTCCTGCGAGACTATGGCTACACCTTC. This translates into CASRPKGDNEVLRDYGYTF.

V is TRBV9 and J is TRBJ1-1; D perhaps matches TRBD1 (5 bases). Germline CDR1 SGDLS, CDR2 YYNGEE. This CDR3 is built from 13 residues. Between the trimmed V and J ends, which lost 1 base and 5 bases, there was a span of 9 bases. The CDR3 region is CASSVQEGTEAFF. The CDR3 DNA is TGTGCCAGCAGCGTACAGGAGGGGACTGAAGCTTTCTTT.

The sample holds one count of this clone. This chain joins TRBV28 and TRBJ1-5; D ambiguous. This CDR3 region has 17 residues. Germline CDR1 reads MDHEN; CDR2 reads SYDVKM. V was trimmed by 1 base and J by 7 bases, leaving 20 bases between them. The DNA of the CDR3 is TGTGCCAGCAGTTTATTTCGGGATACCCCCGCAAGACAGCCCCAGCATTTT. Translated: CASSLFRDTPARQPQHF.

The rearrangement joins TRBV9 to TRBJ1-2; 8 positions match TRBD1. The length of the CDR3 is 15 residues. The V gene end was trimmed by 1 base and the J gene end by 6 bases; junction bases not matched to a gene: 8. CDR1 is SGDLS, CDR2 YYNGEE, per germline. In DNA, the CDR3 is TGTGCCAGCAGCGTACTTTACCAGGGGGCGGATGGCTACACCTTC. As protein: CASSVLYQGADGYTF.

V gene TRBV7-9 combines with J gene TRBJ2-3; possibly TRBD2 for D (6 bases). Germline values: CDR1 SEHNR, CDR2 FQNEAQ (reference sequence). The CDR3 sequence is 17 residues long. Trimming took 5 bases from V and 2 from J, leaving 20 bases between them. The DNA of the CDR3 is TGTGCCAGCAGCCTGCCTGGAGGGGTCGAGCTCACAGATACGCAGTATTTT. It translates to CASSLPGGVELTDTQYF.

The chain links TRBV11-2 to TRBJ1-3; 8 bases map to TRBD1. Trimming took 1 base from V and 3 from J; bases not matched to a gene: 5. The CDR3 is 16 amino acids. CDR1 is SGHAT and CDR2 is FQNNGV in the germline V gene. In DNA, the CDR3 is TGTGCCAGCAGCTTAGTAGGACAGGGAATTGGAAACACCATATATTTT. Its translation is CASSLVGQGIGNTIYF.

The chain combines TRBV5-1 with TRBJ1-1, with a weak D call TRBD1 (6 bases). With 0 bases removed from V and 1 base from J, the gap between germline ends came to 13 bases. The CDR3 has 16 amino acids. Germline assignment: CDR1 SGHRS and CDR2 YFSETQ. For the CDR3, the DNA is TGCGCCAGCAGCTTGGTTAGGGGGGGTCGGAACACTGAAGCTTTCTTT. This translates into CASSLVRGGRNTEAFF.

J is TRBJ2-1 and V is TRBV9; possibly TRBD2 for D (5 bases). The germline V gene encodes CDR1 SGDLS and CDR2 YYNGEE. Trimming removed 0 bases from V and 1 base from J, with 8 bases in between. This CDR3 has 15 amino acids. In nucleotides, the CDR3 is TGTGCCAGCAGCGTAGGGTCGGGATCCTACAATGAGCAGTTCTTC. Its protein product is CASSVGSGSYNEQFF.

The chain joins TRBV5-1 to TRBJ2-1; 10 positions match TRBD2. This CDR3 spans 16 amino acids. V shed 3 bases, J shed 2 bases, and the junction held 5 bases outside the gene matches. Germline CDR1 reads SGHRS; CDR2 reads YFSETQ. The CDR3 reads CASSYLAGETYNEQFF. The CDR3 bases are TGCGCCAGCAGCTACCTAGCGGGAGAAACCTACAATGAGCAGTTCTTC.

This chain links TRBV2 with TRBJ2-7; no reliable D call. V dropped 5 bases and J dropped 3 bases, with 20 bases sitting between them. Germline V lookup: CDR1 SNHLY, CDR2 FYNNEI. The length of the CDR3 is 16 residues. The CDR3 bases are TGTGCCAGCAGTCCTCCGGCGGATGCCCCGAACTACGAGCAGTACTTC. This translates into CASSPPADAPNYEQYF.

The chain recombines TRBV7-9 with TRBJ2-2, with D tentatively TRBD1 (5 bases). V lost 5 bases to trimming and J lost 0 bases, with 16 bases between them. The CDR3 spans 17 residues. Germline V lookup: CDR1 SEHNR, CDR2 FQNEAQ (reference sequence). CDR3 region: CASSQQDGYANTGELFF. The CDR3 DNA sequence: TGTGCCAGCAGCCAACAGGACGGATACGCGAACACCGGGGAGCTGTTTTTT.